This is a list of T cell receptor beta chains from one sample in a study of cytomegalovirus exposure and HLA in healthy donors. Sequencing used immunoSEQ multiplex PCR; TCRdb keeps in-frame clones, though not all of them. The sample carries about 68,000 clones, roughly four fifths recorded once. Sample: PBMCs. All receptors come from a human donor in good health. Both conserved end residues are part of each CDR3. D genes are given only for firm matches. The size field is filled for only some rows; it gives once, few, many or a size class.

TRBJ2-1 TRBD1 TRBV6-5 - TGTGCCAGCAGTAAGGGACAGGACTACAATGAGCAGTTCTTC CASSKGQDYNEQFF
TRBJ1-1 TRBD1 TRBV6-5 - TGTGCCAGCAGTTACTTCCAGCAGGGGGCGGCTGAAGCTTTCTTT CASSYFQQGAAEAFF
TRBJ1-6 - TRBV5-4 once TGTGCCAGCAGCTTTCTAGGGGCGCATAATTCACCCCTCCACTTT CASSFLGAHNSPLHF
TRBJ2-3 TRBD1 TRBV18 - TGTGCCAGCTCACCTCGGACAGGAAGCACAGATACGCAGTATTTT CASSPRTGSTDTQYF
TRBJ2-3 TRBD2 TRBV9 - TGTGCCAGCAGGAGGACTAGCGGGGGGACCACAGATACGCAGTATTTT CASRRTSGGTTDTQYF
TRBJ1-4 - TRBV5-4 - TGTGCCAGCAGCTTGGGGGGGGCAACTAATGAAAAACTGTTTTTT CASSLGGATNEKLFF
TRBJ1-2 - TRBV6-5 - TGTGCCGCGCGGGGCCCTGAGATCACGCGCGGCTACACCTTC CAARGPEITRGYTF
TRBJ2-5 TRBD1 TRBV29-1 - TGCAGCCAGAGACAGGGGGGAGAGACCCAGTACTTC CSQRQGGETQYF
TRBJ2-5 - TRBV5-1 few TGCGCCAGCAGCTTGTTGCAGGTCCAAGAGACCCAGTACTTC CASSLLQVQETQYF
TRBJ1-1 - TRBV4-2 - TGTGCCAGCAGCCAAGTCCGAGACAGTCCCGAAGCTTTCTTT CASSQVRDSPEAFF
TRBJ1-6 - TRBV2 few TGTGCCAGTAGGACAAATCCCGGACAGTCACCCCTCCACTTT CASRTNPGQSPLHF
TRBJ2-3 TRBD2 TRBV5-5 once TGTGCCAGCAGCCTTCTACTAGCGGGGGGGACAGATACGCAGTATTTT CASSLLLAGGTDTQYF
TRBJ1-6 TRBD1 TRBV6-5 - TGTGCCAGCACCCGGACAGGGGGGTCACCCCTCCACTTT CASTRTGGSPLHF
TRBJ2-1 TRBD2 TRBV9 - TGTGCCAGCAGCGTAGGGGGGCTAGCGGGCTACAATGAGCAGTTCTTC CASSVGGLAGYNEQFF
TRBJ2-7 TRBD1 TRBV10-1 - TGCGCCAGCAGTGAGTTGGGACAGGGGGTTCCTAGCTACGAGCAGTACTTC CASSELGQGVPSYEQYF
TRBJ1-1 - TRBV19 - TGTGCCATTAGGTACCACAGGGATACTGAAGCTTTCTTT CAIRYHRDTEAFF
TRBJ1-3 - TRBV29-1 - TGCAGCGTTGCGCAACAGGGTGGAAACACCATATATTTT CSVAQQGGNTIYF
TRBJ2-6 TRBD1 TRBV7-3 - TGTGCCAGCAGCGACAGGGCTGGGGCCAACGTCCTGACTTTC CASSDRAGANVLTF
TRBJ2-3 - TRBV19 - TGTGCCAGTAGTACCACAGGTAGCACAGATACGCAGTATTTT CASSTTGSTDTQYF
TRBJ2-1 - TRBV19 - TGTGCCAGTAGTCCAGGGACCCGGGGGTACAATGAGCAGTTCTTC CASSPGTRGYNEQFF
TRBJ1-1 TRBD1 TRBV19 few TGTGCCAGTAGTACCTCCCGGGACAGATACGACACTGAAGCTTTCTTT CASSTSRDRYDTEAFF
TRBJ2-7 - TRBV19 - TGTGCCAGTAGTATTGGGGGGACCTACGAGCAGTACTTC CASSIGGTYEQYF